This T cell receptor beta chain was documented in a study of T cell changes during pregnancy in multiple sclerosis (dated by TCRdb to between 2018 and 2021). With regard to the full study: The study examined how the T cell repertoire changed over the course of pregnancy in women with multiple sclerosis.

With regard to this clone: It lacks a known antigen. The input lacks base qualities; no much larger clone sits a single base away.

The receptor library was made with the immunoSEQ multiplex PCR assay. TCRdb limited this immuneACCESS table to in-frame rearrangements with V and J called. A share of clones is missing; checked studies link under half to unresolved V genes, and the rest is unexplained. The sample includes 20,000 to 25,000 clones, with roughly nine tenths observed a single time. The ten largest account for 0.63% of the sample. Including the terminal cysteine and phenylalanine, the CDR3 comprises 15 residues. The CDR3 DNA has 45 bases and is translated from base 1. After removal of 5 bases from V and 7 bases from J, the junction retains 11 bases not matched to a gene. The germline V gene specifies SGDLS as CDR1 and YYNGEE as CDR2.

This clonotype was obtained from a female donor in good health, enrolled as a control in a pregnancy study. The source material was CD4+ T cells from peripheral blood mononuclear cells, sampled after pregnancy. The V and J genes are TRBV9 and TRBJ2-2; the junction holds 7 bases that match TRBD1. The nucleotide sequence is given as TGTGCCAGCAGTGACAGGGAGACGGTCCGCGGGGAGCTGTTTTTT. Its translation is CASSDRETVRGELFF.